Here is one TCR beta chain with its context. What it binds is not known. Per-sample assaying covered 85,000 to 100,000 TCR templates. Sequencing used immunoSEQ multiplex PCR; TCRdb keeps in-frame clones, though not all of them. Of about 100,000 clones in the sample, more than 85% were seen once. This entry belongs to a study of siplizumab effects on memory and regulatory T cells. General study results and limits: Siplizumab produced a significant drop in alloreactive sequences attributable to unstimulated CD4+ memory cells. Whether the proliferating Tregs (from siplizumab cultures) were suppressive was not confirmed. Naive T cells looked more diverse than memory cells, and they looked like major contributors to the alloresponse.

Per the germline V gene, CDR1 is SNHLY and CDR2 is FYNNEI. The CDR3 runs 13 residues. V lost 4 bases and J lost 8; bases outside the gene matches: 4. This receptor was taken from a human donor in good health. The chain uses TRBV2 and TRBJ2-4; 8 nucleotides agree with TRBD2. Sample: CD4+ T cells sorted from blood. CDR3 residues: CASSGLARDIQYF. The CDR3 bases are TGTGCCAGCAGTGGACTAGCGCGAGACATTCAGTACTTC.